This T cell receptor (beta chain) was identified during a study of human T cells and chemical hapten exposure. This sample's time point: pre-sensitization, week 0. The treatment is: therapeutic diphenylcyclopropenone sensitization with weekly scalp DPC. CDR3 length: 13 amino acids. From germline, CDR1 is MDHEN and CDR2 SYDVKM. The V end lost 6 bases, the J end lost 2 bases, and 10 bases lay between the germline ends. In the case of this clonotype: Its antigen is as yet unknown.

TCRdb used MiXCR to reprocess the RACE reads, holding one entry per CDR3 protein. This sample carries a few hundred thousand distinct CDR3 sequences, about 9.4% of them seen once, and the ten largest clones take approximately 2.2%. Study-level results: PT1 expanded TCR counts and patch test score correlated positively.

The J gene is TRBJ1-2, the V gene TRBV28; unclear D gene. The starting material was whole blood, obtained in connection with sensitization to the hapten diphenylcyclopropenone (DPC). The sequence was obtained from a woman aged 40 to 50 with alopecia areata. Some clones in this sample may be carry-over from other donors' samples. The DNA for the CDR3 is TGTGCCAGCAGCCTCGACATGAACTATGGCTACACCTTC. It yields the protein CASSLDMNYGYTF.